The 5 T cell receptor beta chains given below trace back to one sample, sequenced in a study of blood T cell repertoires in COVID-19. Clones were read by immunoSEQ multiplex PCR, and TCRdb kept only the in-frame ones, dropping some. The table lists 150,000 or so clones, 84% of them singletons. Sequencing used peripheral blood. All receptors derive from a human donor in a cohort sampled during active COVID-19.

The genes are TRBV10-3 and TRBJ2-1, with TRBD1 matching over 11 bases. The CDR3 spans 16 residues. Germline CDR1 and CDR2: ENHRY and SYGVKD. With V trimmed by 0 bases and J by 9 bases, 7 bases remained unmatched. CDR3 sequence reads: CAISESDRGLAVEQFF. The CDR3 DNA reads as TGTGCCATCAGTGAGTCGGACAGGGGGCTTGCTGTTGAGCAGTTCTTC.

V and J are TRBV7-2 and TRBJ1-5, with a tentative D call TRBD1 (5 bases). V shed 5 bases and J shed 5 bases, with 16 bases lying between them. The CDR3 totals 15 residues. Germline V gene data show CDR1 as SGHTA and CDR2 as FQGNSA. Here the CDR3 reads CASSPTTALYQPQHF. DNA for the CDR3: TGTGCCAGCAGCCCTACGACAGCCCTCTATCAGCCCCAGCATTTT.

This sequence joins TRBV7-9 and TRBJ2-5; D is ambiguous. Trimming shortened V by 3 bases and J by 5 bases, and 22 bases separated the two germline ends. Germline V gene lookup returns CDR1 SEHNR and CDR2 FQNEAQ (reference sequence). The CDR3 is 17 amino acids. Here the CDR3 reads CASSFGRSQLSRETQYF. CDR3 bases: TGTGCCAGCAGCTTCGGCCGTTCTCAGCTTTCGAGGGAGACCCAGTACTTC.

This clone was observed a few times. A read error may account for a junction end that differs from germline. The chain has TRBV7-2 and TRBJ2-7; 7 bases agree with TRBD2. CDR1 is SGHTA and CDR2 is FQGNSA in the germline V gene. The CDR3 is made up of 13 amino acids. CDR3 in DNA: TGTGCCAGCAGCCTAGCGGAGGCCTACGAGCAGTACTTC. It yields the protein CASSLAEAYEQYF.

This clone was seen only once. This sequence joins TRBV7-2 and TRBJ2-7, with TRBD2 matching over 7 bases. CDR1 and CDR2 from the germline V gene are SGHTA and FQGNSA. The junction had 8 bases not matched to a gene; V was cut back by 6 bases and J by 0 bases. This CDR3 is 15 amino acids long. The DNA of the CDR3 is TGTGCCAGCAGTCCCTGGGGCGGGGGCTCCTACGAGCAGTACTTC. Protein: CASSPWGGGSYEQYF. The entire variable domain, with the rest obtained from reference TRBV7-2 and TRBJ2-7, is as follows: GAGVSQSPSNKVTEKGKDVELRCDPISGHTALYWYRQSLGQGLEFLIYFQGNSAPDKSGLPSDRFSAERTGGSVSTLTIQRTQQEDSAVYLCASSPWGGGSYEQYFGPGTRLTVT.